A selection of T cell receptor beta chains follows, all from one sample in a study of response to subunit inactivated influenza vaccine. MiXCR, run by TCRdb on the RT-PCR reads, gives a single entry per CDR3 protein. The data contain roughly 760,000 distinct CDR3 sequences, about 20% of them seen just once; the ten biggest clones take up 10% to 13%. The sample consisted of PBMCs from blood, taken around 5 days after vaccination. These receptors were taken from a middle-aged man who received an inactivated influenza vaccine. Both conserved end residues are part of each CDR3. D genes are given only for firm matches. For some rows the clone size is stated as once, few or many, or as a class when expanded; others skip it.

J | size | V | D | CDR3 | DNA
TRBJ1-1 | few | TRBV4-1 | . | CASSPQADRGTEAFF | TGCGCCAGCAGCCCGCAGGCGGACAGAGGTACTGAAGCTTTCTTT
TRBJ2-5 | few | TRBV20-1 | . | CSATGTRGAETQYF | TGCAGTGCTACCGGGACGAGAGGGGCGGAGACCCAGTACTTC
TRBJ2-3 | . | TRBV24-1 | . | CATSDEGSRDTQYF | TGTGCCACCAGTGATGAAGGTTCAAGGGATACGCAGTATTTT
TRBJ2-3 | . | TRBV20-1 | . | CSVGATDTQYF | TGCAGTGTAGGGGCCACAGATACGCAGTATTTT
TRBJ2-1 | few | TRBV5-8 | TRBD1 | CASSSGTGGLLYNEQFF | TGTGCCAGCAGCTCCGGGACAGGGGGCCTCCTCTACAATGAGCAGTTCTTC
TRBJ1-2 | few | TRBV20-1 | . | CSARRAGALNYGYTF | TGCAGTGCTAGACGGGCAGGGGCGTTAAACTATGGCTACACCTTC
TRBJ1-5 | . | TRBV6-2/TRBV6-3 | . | CATSGPPGNQPQHF | TGTGCCACCTCCGGCCCGCCTGGCAATCAGCCCCAGCATTTT
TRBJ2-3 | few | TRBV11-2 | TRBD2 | CASSSLAGISDTQYF | TGTGCCAGCAGCTCTCTAGCGGGAATCTCAGATACGCAGTATTTT
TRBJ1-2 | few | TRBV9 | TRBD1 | CASSVQDRGSYGYTF | TGTGCCAGCAGCGTCCAGGACAGGGGATCCTATGGCTACACCTTC
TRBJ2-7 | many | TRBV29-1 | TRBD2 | CSVERETGEQYF | TGCAGCGTTGAGCGGGAGACGGGCGAGCAGTACTTC
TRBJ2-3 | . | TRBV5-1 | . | CASSLALTAQVTDTQYF | TGCGCCAGCAGCTTGGCTTTGACGGCACAGGTCACAGATACGCAGTATTTT
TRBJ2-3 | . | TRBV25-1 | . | CASSVASGADTQYF | TGTGCCAGCAGTGTAGCGTCTGGGGCAGATACGCAGTATTTT
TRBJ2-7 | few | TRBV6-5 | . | CASRNTDEQYF | TGTGCCAGCAGAAACACAGACGAGCAGTACTTC